The rows below give T cell receptor beta chains drawn from one sample of a study of blood T cell repertoires in COVID-19. This table comes from immunoSEQ multiplex PCR, and its TCRdb copy is limited to in-frame clones, with some not included. This table holds nearly 350,000 clones, about 90% found once. Sequencing was done on a sample of PBMCs or T cells enriched from blood (not recorded which). These receptors were obtained from a woman aged 25-40 years who had recovered from COVID-19. CDR3s leave out the opening cysteine and the closing phenylalanine or tryptophan. The order of the fields is CDR3 protein, J gene, V gene.

AWSVLSGNTIY,TRBJ1-3,TRBV30
ASSLEEGNYGYT,TRBJ1-2,TRBV5-4
ASSGQGVIYNSPLH,TRBJ1-6,TRBV2
ASSHFMNTEAF,TRBJ1-1,TRBV7-9
ATSRDIGSNTEAF,TRBJ1-1,TRBV15
AIRTSGGAGNEQF,TRBJ2-1,TRBV10-3
ATTRGAGTEAF,TRBJ1-1,TRBV24-1
ASSFRRTGVSRAF,TRBJ1-1,TRBV7-9
ASSKPRQGPNEKLF,TRBJ1-4,TRBV2
ASSEYTTYSNQPQH,TRBJ1-5,TRBV2
ASSLGTVNTEAF,TRBJ1-1,TRBV5-1
ASSLGYRDRGENEKLF,TRBJ1-4,TRBV7-9
ASSSSATGTGELF,TRBJ2-2,TRBV11-3
AISESLAGANSYEQY,TRBJ2-7,TRBV10-3
ASRLEWGGTEAF,TRBJ1-1,TRBV11-2
ASSDRGYEQY,TRBJ2-7,TRBV6-5
ASSQAGTTYRQAYEQY,TRBJ2-7,TRBV3-1/TRBV3-2
ASSSGTGSSYEQY,TRBJ2-7,TRBV7-2
ASSLTGQGSFGSGANVLT,TRBJ2-6,TRBV5-1
ASSGEGGPGVSYNEQF,TRBJ2-1,TRBV5-1